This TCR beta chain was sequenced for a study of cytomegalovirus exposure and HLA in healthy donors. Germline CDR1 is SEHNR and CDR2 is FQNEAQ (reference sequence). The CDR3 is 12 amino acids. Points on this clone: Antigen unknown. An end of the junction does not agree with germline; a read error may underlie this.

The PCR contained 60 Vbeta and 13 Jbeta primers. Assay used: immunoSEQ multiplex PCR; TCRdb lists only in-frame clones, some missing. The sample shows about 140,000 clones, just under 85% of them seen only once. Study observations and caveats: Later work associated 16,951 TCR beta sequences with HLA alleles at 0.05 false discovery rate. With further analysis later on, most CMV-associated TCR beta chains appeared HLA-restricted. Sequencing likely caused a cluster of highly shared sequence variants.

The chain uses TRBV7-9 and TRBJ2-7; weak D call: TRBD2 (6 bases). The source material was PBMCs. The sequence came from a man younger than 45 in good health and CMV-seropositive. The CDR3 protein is CSSSAAGTPQYF. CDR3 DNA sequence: TGTTCCAGCAGCGCGGCCGGGACTCCACAGTACTTC.